Shown below are 25 T cell receptor beta chains from a single sample sequenced in a study of blood T cell repertoires in COVID-19. Sequenced by immunoSEQ multiplex PCR; TCRdb stores in-frame clones only, minus some. This sample has about 170,000 clones, with roughly nine tenths found just once. The sample was peripheral blood. The receptors shown here come from a woman in her sixties or seventies with COVID-19, enrolled during active disease.

The V call is TRBV10-1, the J call TRBJ1-2; 8 nucleotides line up with TRBD1. The CDR3 totals 13 residues. CDR1 and CDR2 from the germline V gene are WNHNN and SYGVQD (reference sequence). The trim removed 3 bases at V and 4 bases at J, leaving 1 base unmatched. The CDR3 DNA is TGCGCCAGCAGTGACGGGACAGGCTATGGCTACACCTTC. Its protein is CASSDGTGYGYTF.

The V call is TRBV6-5, the J call TRBJ2-1; maybe TRBD1 (6 bases). Germline loops: CDR1 MNHEY, CDR2 SVGAGI. The CDR3 length is 13 residues. Trimming cost V 2 bases and J 9 bases, with 11 bases left between them. In nucleotides, the CDR3 is TGTGCCAGCAGTTACGACAGGACAGCTGAGCAGTTCTTC. Translation: CASSYDRTAEQFF.

This rearrangement joins TRBV3-1 (or the pseudogene TRBV3-2) to TRBJ1-5; D ambiguous. V was shortened by 5 bases and J by 7 bases, with 15 bases between the two germline ends. Germline V lookup: CDR1 LGHDT, CDR2 YNNKEL (reference sequence). The CDR3 has 14 residues. The CDR3: CASSELQTGQPQHF. In DNA form, the CDR3 reads TGTGCCAGCAGCGAACTTCAGACTGGGCAGCCCCAGCATTTT.

The CDR3 nucleotides read TGCAGTGCTGGGGGCCTGAGGGCTTTCTTT. This gives the protein CSAGGLRAFF. V gene TRBV20-1 combines with J gene TRBJ1-1, with D possibly TRBD1 on 6 matching bases. With 5 bases removed from V and 11 bases from J, the gap between germline ends came to 12 bases. Germline V gives CDR1 DFQATT, CDR2 SNEGSKA (reference sequence). The CDR3 covers 10 residues.

J is TRBJ2-5 and V is TRBV12-3 or TRBV12-4, with D possibly being TRBD1 (5 bases). CDR3 length: 13 residues. Trimming removed 8 bases at V and 5 bases at J, with 15 bases between. The DNA of the CDR3 is TGTGCCAGCCGATCAGGGTTCCGGGAGACCCAGTACTTC. It codes for CASRSGFRETQYF.

This chain connects TRBV27 to TRBJ2-2; D might be TRBD2 (7 bases). The CDR3 has 13 amino acids. The germline CDR1 and CDR2 sequences are MNHEY and SMNVEV (reference sequence). This CDR3 is CAGGREPVGELFF. The CDR3 coding sequence is TGTGCTGGGGGGCGGGAGCCGGTCGGGGAGCTGTTTTTT.

This clone was seen once. This chain joins TRBV19 and TRBJ2-5; 7 positions agree with TRBD1. J gave up 5 bases and V 6 bases, and 9 bases lay outside the gene matches. The CDR3 covers 14 residues. Germline CDR1 LNHDA, CDR2 SQIVND (reference sequence). The CDR3 DNA is TGTGCCAGTAGCCTAACAGGGGAAGAGGAGACCCAGTACTTC. Translation gives CASSLTGEEETQYF.

The V gene is TRBV5-4, the J gene TRBJ1-6; a weak D match, TRBD1 (5 bases). CDR1 SGHNT and CDR2 YYREEE come from the germline V gene (reference sequence). This CDR3 spans 18 amino acids. V gave up 0 bases and J gave up 5 bases, with 18 bases separating them. CDR3 sequence: CASSLDRGGYTDNSPLHF. The CDR3 nucleotides read TGTGCCAGCAGCTTGGATCGCGGGGGATATACGGATAATTCACCCCTCCACTTT.

The J gene is TRBJ1-1, the V gene TRBV7-2, with D tentatively TRBD1 (5 bases). The CDR3 runs to 15 residues. The germline V and J ends were trimmed by 2 bases and 5 bases, with 15 bases remaining between them. Germline-derived CDR1 and CDR2 are SGHTA and FQGNSA. This chain's CDR3 is CASSLPRTGETEAFF. CDR3 nucleotide sequence: TGTGCCAGCAGCTTACCTAGGACGGGGGAGACTGAAGCTTTCTTT.

J is TRBJ2-3 and V is TRBV6-5, with TRBD2 matching 10 bases. Losses at the gene ends were 2 bases for V and 2 bases for J; bases not matched to a gene: 1. The CDR3 loop spans 15 amino acids. CDR1 is MNHEY and CDR2 is SVGAGI in the germline V gene. The CDR3 DNA reads as TGTGCCAGCAGTTACGGGACTAGCGACACAGATACGCAGTATTTT. Its protein is CASSYGTSDTDTQYF.

The chain joins TRBV7-8 to TRBJ2-7, with D perhaps TRBD1 (5 bases). The V and J ends lost 5 bases and 5 bases respectively, with 19 bases between them. Germline CDR1 SGHVS, CDR2 FQNEAQ. The CDR3 extends over 15 amino acids. DNA of the CDR3: TGTGCCAGCAGCCGTCTGGACAAAGGTAGCCACGAGCAGTACTTC. As protein: CASSRLDKGSHEQYF.

V and J are TRBV28 and TRBJ1-3, with D possibly being TRBD1 (5 bases). Germline V gene sequence: CDR1 MDHEN, CDR2 SYDVKM. The CDR3 is 14 residues long. Trimming shortened V by 5 bases and J by 3 bases, and 11 bases separated the two germline ends. This chain's CDR3 is CASSPGYVGNTIYF. CDR3 DNA: TGTGCCAGCAGTCCAGGGTATGTTGGAAACACCATATATTTT.

The V call is TRBV5-4, the J call TRBJ2-1, with D perhaps matching TRBD2 (6 bases). Between the trimmed V and J ends, which lost 4 bases and 0 bases, there was a span of 11 bases. Germline V gene data show CDR1 as SGHNT and CDR2 as YYREEE (reference sequence). The CDR3 loop spans 15 amino acids. This CDR3 reads CASSPGVSSYNEQFF. CDR3 bases: TGTGCCAGCAGCCCGGGGGTAAGCTCCTACAATGAGCAGTTCTTC.

The rearrangement uses TRBV28 and TRBJ2-1, with TRBD2 identical over 9 bases. The V segment lost 6 bases and the J segment 9 bases; nucleotides outside the gene matches: 9. This CDR3 comprises 14 residues. The germline CDR1 and CDR2 sequences are MDHEN and SYDVKM. CDR3 DNA: TGTGCCAGCAGCATTGTGGGACTAGCTCGTGAGCAGTTCTTC. Protein sequence: CASSIVGLAREQFF.

The chain uses TRBV30 and TRBJ2-2; 12 nucleotides align to TRBD2. Germline-derived CDR1 and CDR2 are GTSNPN and SVGIG (reference sequence). CDR3 length equals 20 residues. The trim removed 2 bases at V and 3 bases at J, leaving 16 bases unmatched. The CDR3 is CAWSNRRGLAGREDTGELFF. In DNA, the CDR3 is TGTGCCTGGAGTAACCGACGAGGACTAGCGGGGAGAGAGGACACCGGGGAGCTGTTTTTT. Drawing the rest from reference TRBV30 and TRBJ2-2, the complete variable domain is SQTIHQWPATLVQPVGSPLSLECTVEGTSNPNLYWYRQAAGRGLQLLFYSVGIGQISSEVPQNLSASRPQDRQFILSSKKLLLSDSGFYLCAWSNRRGLAGREDTGELFFGEGSRLTVL.

This chain links TRBV6-2 or TRBV6-3 with TRBJ1-5; 7 positions agree with TRBD1. After removal of 2 bases from V and 4 bases from J, the junction contained 11 bases not matched to a gene. The germline CDR1 and CDR2 sequences are MNHEY and SVGEGT. The CDR3 spans 17 residues. CDR3 in DNA: TGTGCCAGCAGTTACCTATCAGGACAGGAGCTAAATCAGCCCCAGCATTTT. Protein sequence: CASSYLSGQELNQPQHF.

This chain joins TRBV11-2 and TRBJ1-3; tentative D call: TRBD1 (6 bases). The CDR3 length is 14 residues. CDR1 and CDR2 from the germline V gene are SGHAT and FQNNGV. Trimming removed 5 bases from V and 3 bases from J, with 11 bases in between. The CDR3 sequence: CASSRTGSGNTIYF. In DNA form, the CDR3 reads TGTGCCAGCAGCCGAACAGGGAGTGGAAACACCATATATTTT.

This clone has more than one count but fewer than ten. The V call is TRBV19, the J call TRBJ1-1; no clear D. The CDR3 has 13 amino acids. Between the trimmed V and J ends, which lost 9 bases and 1 base, there was a span of 12 bases. Germline CDR1 and CDR2: LNHDA and SQIVND (reference sequence). CDR3 amino acids: CASRRVSNTEAFF. CDR3 nucleotide sequence: TGTGCCAGCAGACGGGTTTCGAACACTGAAGCTTTCTTT.

This clone was picked up a small number of times. The chain employs TRBV9 and TRBJ1-5; D is unclear. Germline assignment: CDR1 SGDLS and CDR2 YYNGEE. This CDR3 region has 14 residues. V was cut by 0 bases and J by 5 bases, with 9 bases left in between. The CDR3 DNA reads as TGTGCCAGCAGCGTAGGGCAAAGCGATCAGCCCCAGCATTTT. The encoded protein is CASSVGQSDQPQHF.

This chain connects TRBV30 to TRBJ2-7; 10 bases map to TRBD1. The germline V gene has CDR1 GTSNPN and CDR2 SVGIG (reference sequence). This CDR3 region has 13 residues. J was trimmed by 6 bases and V by 2 bases; bases with no gene match: 4. For the CDR3, the DNA is TGTGCCTGGAGTTCGACAGGGGGCTCCGAGCAGTACTTC. It yields the protein CAWSSTGGSEQYF. Supplemented by reference TRBV30 and TRBJ2-7, the full variable domain reads SQTIHQWPATLVQPVGSPLSLECTVEGTSNPNLYWYRQAAGRGLQLLFYSVGIGQISSEVPQNLSASRPQDRQFILSSKKLLLSDSGFYLCAWSSTGGSEQYFGPGTRLTVT.

The V and J genes are TRBV7-2 and TRBJ1-5, with 10 bases fitting TRBD1. CDR3 length equals 15 residues. Germline V CDR1 and CDR2: SGHTA, FQGNSA. V shed 5 bases and J 7 bases; nucleotides not matched to a gene: 8. The CDR3 DNA is TGTGCCAGCAGCCGGGGACAGGGGTTGGACCAGCCCCAGCATTTT. Translation gives CASSRGQGLDQPQHF.

This chain uses TRBV4-1 with TRBJ2-7; 9 positions agree with TRBD2. Losses at the gene ends were 4 bases for V and 1 base for J; bases not matched to a gene: 23. The CDR3 sequence is 21 residues long. In germline, CDR1 is MGHRA, CDR2 YSYEKL. This CDR3 is CASSPLGSGRGPEGESYEQYF. CDR3 coding DNA: TGCGCCAGCAGCCCCCTCGGTAGCGGGAGAGGACCCGAGGGCGAATCCTACGAGCAGTACTTC.

The chain joins TRBV5-1 to TRBJ2-3; 9 bases align to TRBD2. V shed 0 bases and J 4 bases; nucleotides not matched to a gene: 3. Germline V gene lookup returns CDR1 SGHRS and CDR2 YFSETQ. There are 15 residues in the CDR3. CDR3 nucleotide sequence: TGCGCCAGCAGCTTGGGGTTAGCGGGAGCAGATACGCAGTATTTT. Translation gives CASSLGLAGADTQYF.

The chain employs TRBV11-3 and TRBJ2-7, with D perhaps TRBD2 (6 bases). In germline, CDR1 is SGHNT, CDR2 YENEEA. V lost 5 bases and J lost 6, with 23 bases in between. The CDR3 is 16 amino acids. The DNA for the CDR3 is TGTGCCAGCAGCCCATCTCGGGGTAGCGGCGTCGTCGAGCAGTACTTC. Translation gives CASSPSRGSGVVEQYF.

The gene calls are TRBV2 and TRBJ2-1; D is ambiguous. Germline V gene data show CDR1 as SNHLY and CDR2 as FYNNEI. V shed 4 bases and J shed 4 bases, with 11 bases lying between them. The CDR3 has 14 amino acids. CDR3 coding DNA: TGTGCCAGCAGTGGAGATGGGCAGTACAATGAGCAGTTCTTC. It specifies CASSGDGQYNEQFF.